This is a list of T cell receptor beta chains from one sample in a study of CD8 T cells in Susac syndrome. TCRdb passed the immunoSEQ multiplex PCR reads through MiXCR, listing each CDR3 protein once. The profile shows about 240,000 distinct CDR3 sequences, 90% to 96% of them singletons. Sequencing was done on a sample of CD4+ T cells from PBMCs. These receptors came from a human donor with Susac syndrome. Each CDR3 is given with its conserved first and last residue. A D gene is named only where the DNA matches it firmly. Clone size appears in some rows only: once, few, many, or a class for an expanded clone.

CDR3 protein	CDR3 DNA	V gene	clone size	D gene	J gene
CASSTNRGTQYF	TGTGCCAGCAGCACAAACAGGGGTACGCAGTATTTT	TRBV9	once	TRBD1	TRBJ2-3
CSARDRYGDTQYF	TGCAGTGCTAGAGACCGCTATGGAGATACGCAGTATTTT	TRBV20-1	once	-	TRBJ2-3
CASSIRENNYGYTF	TGTGCCAGTAGTATCAGGGAAAATAACTATGGCTACACCTTC	TRBV19	-	-	TRBJ1-2
CSAAPGENNEQFF	TGCAGTGCTGCTCCCGGGGAGAACAATGAGCAGTTCTTC	TRBV20-1	once	-	TRBJ2-1
CASSGGQGYNYGYTF	TGTGCCAGCAGCGGCGGACAGGGATATAACTATGGCTACACCTTC	TRBV9	-	TRBD1	TRBJ1-2
CASSLGSHWGNQPQHF	TGTGCCAGCAGCTTAGGGTCGCACTGGGGCAATCAGCCCCAGCATTTT	TRBV7-9	-	-	TRBJ1-5
CASSEGTRSGTQYF	TGTGCCAGCAGTGAAGGGACGAGATCAGGGACCCAGTACTTC	TRBV2	-	-	TRBJ2-5
CASSPRRALHNEQFF	TGTGCCAGCAGCCCCAGGCGGGCCCTCCACAATGAGCAGTTCTTC	TRBV13	-	-	TRBJ2-1
CSASMADWNTEAFF	TGCAGTGCTAGTATGGCAGACTGGAACACTGAAGCTTTCTTT	TRBV20-1	-	-	TRBJ1-1
CAWNSGRPYEQYF	TGTGCCTGGAACAGCGGGAGGCCCTACGAGCAGTACTTC	TRBV30	once	TRBD2	TRBJ2-7
CASSPPGQVAYEQYF	TGTGCCAGCAGTCCCCCTGGACAGGTCGCCTACGAGCAGTACTTC	TRBV28	-	TRBD1	TRBJ2-7
CASLQGSGGYTF	TGTGCCAGCCTACAGGGAAGTGGTGGCTACACCTTC	TRBV19	-	-	TRBJ1-2
CASSLGTENEKLFF	TGTGCCAGCAGCCTCGGGACCGAGAATGAAAAACTGTTTTTT	TRBV12-3/TRBV12-4	-	-	TRBJ1-4
CASSPGRQGWDTGELFF	TGTGCCAGCAGCCCCGGGAGGCAGGGTTGGGACACCGGGGAGCTGTTTTTT	TRBV11-3	-	TRBD2	TRBJ2-2
CAWSVMGGFGYTF	TGTGCCTGGAGTGTAATGGGGGGGTTCGGCTACACCTTC	TRBV30	-	-	TRBJ1-2
CASSLALTGRGAEAFF	TGCGCCAGCAGCTTGGCCTTGACAGGTCGAGGGGCTGAAGCTTTCTTT	TRBV5-1	-	-	TRBJ1-1
CASSPNPTSPNSYEQYF	TGTGCCAGCAGCCCTAACCCGACTAGCCCGAACTCCTACGAGCAGTACTTC	TRBV28	-	TRBD2	TRBJ2-7
CAWSEGGAKTQYF	TGTGCCTGGAGTGAAGGGGGCGCGAAGACCCAGTACTTC	TRBV30	-	TRBD1	TRBJ2-5
CASSVDGWNTGELFF	TGTGCCAGCAGCGTAGATGGGTGGAACACCGGGGAGCTGTTTTTT	TRBV9	-	-	TRBJ2-2
CSAREGGRALSYNEQFF	TGCAGTGCTAGAGAAGGCGGGAGGGCCTTATCCTACAATGAGCAGTTCTTC	TRBV20-1	-	TRBD2	TRBJ2-1
CATSRDRAGVGEQYF	TGTGCCACCAGCAGAGATCGAGCGGGAGTGGGAGAGCAGTACTTC	TRBV15	once	TRBD2	TRBJ2-7
CASSVVTSGREEQYF	TGTGCCAGCAGCGTAGTTACCTCCGGGAGAGAAGAGCAGTACTTC	TRBV9	once	-	TRBJ2-7
CASSFSHEQFF	TGTGCCAGCAGTTTCTCCCACGAGCAGTTCTTC	TRBV12-3/TRBV12-4	-	-	TRBJ2-1
CSVRTGVNYGYTF	TGCAGCGTTCGGACGGGGGTTAACTATGGCTACACCTTC	TRBV29-1	-	-	TRBJ1-2
CSPKEGNGLYNEQFF	TGCAGTCCAAAGGAAGGGAACGGACTCTACAATGAGCAGTTCTTC	TRBV20-1	-	-	TRBJ2-1
CATSRERYTQYF	TGTGCCACCAGCAGAGAGAGATATACGCAGTATTTT	TRBV15	-	-	TRBJ2-3
CATSDRDRLGGYTF	TGTGCCACCAGTGACCGAGACAGGCTGGGCGGCTACACCTTC	TRBV24-1	-	-	TRBJ1-2
CASSLRRYGGNTIYF	TGTGCCAGCAGTCTCCGACGTTATGGGGGAAACACCATATATTTT	TRBV12-3/TRBV12-4	-	-	TRBJ1-3
CSVELAGGPYNEQFF	TGCAGCGTTGAACTAGCGGGAGGGCCCTACAATGAGCAGTTCTTC	TRBV29-1	-	TRBD2	TRBJ2-1
CASSAIAGEYNEQFF	TGCGCCAGCAGCGCCATAGCGGGGGAGTACAATGAGCAGTTCTTC	TRBV5-1	-	TRBD2	TRBJ2-1
CASSVGAGAYNEQFF	TGTGCCAGCAGCGTAGGGGCAGGGGCCTACAATGAGCAGTTCTTC	TRBV9	few	-	TRBJ2-1
CASTVAGGAGNEQFF	TGTGCCAGCACCGTAGCGGGAGGAGCGGGAAATGAGCAGTTCTTC	TRBV7-3	-	TRBD2	TRBJ2-1